These 3 T cell receptor beta chains share one sample of origin, sequenced in a study of T-cell memory formation after mild COVID-19. TCRdb independently ran MiXCR on the 5' RACE reads; one entry per CDR3 protein. The sample consists of 140,000 or so distinct CDR3 sequences, 11% to 15% of them appearing once. The sample taken for sequencing was PBMCs or a T cell subset sorted from them (not recorded which). These receptors all stem from an adult woman who had mild COVID-19 (a few samples of this study predate the infection). Cell type and time point are not known.

V gene TRBV20-1 combines with J gene TRBJ2-3; 8 bases agree with TRBD2. The V gene end was trimmed by 0 bases and the J gene end by 5 bases; junction bases not matched to a gene: 10. Germline V gene sequence: CDR1 DFQATT, CDR2 SNEGSKA (reference sequence). The CDR3 spans 16 residues. The CDR3 region is CSARDLLAGGGDTQYF. DNA of the CDR3: TGCAGTGCTAGAGATCTATTGGCGGGGGGAGGAGATACGCAGTATTTT.

The table lists this clonotype with a few counts. The gene calls are TRBV27 and TRBJ1-5; 7 bases agree with TRBD1. V shed 6 bases, J shed 1 base, and the junction held 6 bases outside the gene matches. In germline, CDR1 is MNHEY, CDR2 SMNVEV (reference sequence). The CDR3 has 15 residues. This chain's CDR3 is CASRVEGQSNQPQHF. CDR3 DNA sequence: TGTGCCAGCAGAGTGGAGGGACAGAGCAATCAGCCCCAGCATTTT.

Only a few counts were recorded for this clonotype. The chain carries TRBV4-3 and TRBJ2-1; D unclear. Trimming took 1 base from V and 5 from J, leaving 6 bases between them. Germline V gene lookup returns CDR1 LGHNA and CDR2 YSLEER. CDR3 length: 13 residues. CDR3 coding DNA: TGCGCCAGCAGCCAAGCTAAGCACAATGAGCAGTTCTTC. It yields the protein CASSQAKHNEQFF.